The 10 T cell receptor beta chains below all came from one sample that was sequenced in a study of T cell responses to AZD1222 COVID-19 vaccine. Sequencing was performed with immunoSEQ multiplex PCR; in TCRdb, only in-frame clones are kept and a portion is missing. The profile shows under 200,000 clones, 88% of them singletons. The source material was peripheral blood, sampled 28 days after the second AZD1222 dose. These receptors all stem from an adult who received the AZD1222 COVID-19 vaccine.

The chain employs TRBV6-2 or TRBV6-3 and TRBJ1-2; D unresolved. V was trimmed by 6 bases and J by 5 bases, leaving 7 bases between them. The CDR3 sequence is 11 residues long. Germline CDR1 and CDR2: MNHEY and SVGEGT. The CDR3 region has the DNA TGTGCCAGCAGCCTTCAATATGGCTACACCTTC. It specifies CASSLQYGYTF.

This chain connects TRBV7-9 to TRBJ1-2; tentative D call: TRBD1 (5 bases). Germline loops: CDR1 SEHNR, CDR2 FQNEAQ (reference sequence). The CDR3 has 15 amino acids. With 4 bases removed from V and 2 bases from J, the gap between germline ends came to 14 bases. The CDR3 loop is CASSSSYRDNYGYTF. The DNA for the CDR3 is TGTGCCAGCAGCTCCTCGTACCGGGACAACTATGGCTACACCTTC.

The chain combines TRBV5-6 with TRBJ1-5, with 7 nucleotides matching TRBD1. CDR1 is SGHDT, CDR2 YYEEEE, per germline. The CDR3 runs 15 residues. V was clipped by 3 bases and J by 7 bases; unmatched bases: 10. CDR3 region: CASSWGNKGAQPQHF. The CDR3 nucleotides read TGTGCCAGCAGCTGGGGCAATAAGGGGGCGCAGCCCCAGCATTTT.

The rearrangement links TRBV4-3 to TRBJ2-1, with TRBD2 matching 9 bases. Looked up from germline, CDR1 is LGHNA and CDR2 is YSLEER. CDR3 length equals 15 residues. The trim removed 2 bases at V and 4 bases at J, leaving 3 bases unmatched. CDR3 coding DNA: TGCGCCAGCAGCCAACAACTAGCGGGTTACAATGAGCAGTTCTTC. Translated: CASSQQLAGYNEQFF.

The chain links TRBV5-1 to TRBJ2-2, with 9 positions matching TRBD2. Trimming took 2 bases from V and 7 from J; bases not matched to a gene: 6. This CDR3 is 15 amino acids long. In germline, CDR1 is SGHRS, CDR2 YFSETQ. CDR3 DNA sequence: TGCGCCAGCAGCTTTAGCGGGAGCTTAGGCGGGGAGCTGTTTTTT. This gives the protein CASSFSGSLGGELFF.

This chain joins TRBV5-6 and TRBJ1-6, with TRBD1 matching over 11 bases. The length of the CDR3 is 14 residues. Per germline, CDR1 SGHDT and CDR2 YYEEEE. The V segment lost 4 bases and the J segment 10 bases; nucleotides outside the gene matches: 4. The CDR3 here is CASSRTGGESPLHF. As DNA, the CDR3 is TGTGCCAGCAGCCGGACAGGGGGCGAATCACCCCTCCACTTT.

V gene TRBV6-2 or TRBV6-3 combines with J gene TRBJ2-5; 8 bases are a match to TRBD1. J lost 0 bases, V lost 5 bases, and 5 bases had no gene match. The CDR3 covers 15 residues. Germline CDR1 and CDR2: MNHEY and SVGEGT. DNA for the CDR3: TGTGCCAGCAGTCCACAGGGGGTATACCAAGAGACCCAGTACTTC. Amino acid sequence: CASSPQGVYQETQYF.

This clone was counted a single time. J is TRBJ2-7 and V is TRBV27, with D perhaps TRBD2 (6 bases). CDR1 is MNHEY and CDR2 is SMNVEV in the germline V gene (reference sequence). Trimming stripped 5 bases from V and 0 bases from J, with 11 bases between. This CDR3 comprises 14 residues. This CDR3 is CASSHGLSSYEQYF. As DNA, the CDR3 is TGTGCCAGCAGTCACGGACTATCCTCCTACGAGCAGTACTTC.

Written as DNA, the CDR3 is TGTGCCAGCAGTCCCTGGACAGGAGGAGGGGACCAGTACTTC. Amino acid sequence: CASSPWTGGGDQYF. V gene TRBV27 combines with J gene TRBJ2-5; possibly TRBD1 for D (7 bases). Per germline, CDR1 MNHEY and CDR2 SMNVEV (reference sequence). The CDR3 is 14 amino acids. The V end was cut by 5 bases, the J end by 10 bases, with 20 bases between.

V usage is TRBV18 and J usage is TRBJ2-7, with D possibly being TRBD2 (6 bases). Trimming removed 3 bases at V and 4 bases at J, with 10 bases between. The CDR3 consists of 13 residues. Germline CDR1 reads KGHSH; CDR2 reads LQKENI. The CDR3, as DNA: TGTGCCAGCTCACCCATAGCGGCGTACGAGCAGTACTTC. This codes for CASSPIAAYEQYF.